This T cell receptor (beta chain) was retrieved from a study of T cell responses to AZD1222 COVID-19 vaccine. Study overall: Combined were second doses at about 4 or about 12 weeks. General study points: Possibly, clonal diversity was underestimated; donors were largely white British and included more females. Spike-specific TCR breadth and depth were elevated following two AZD1222 doses. It was only a handful of AZD1222 recipients who were seropositive at baseline.

Clones were read by immunoSEQ multiplex PCR, and TCRdb kept only the in-frame ones, dropping some. The data hold 70,000 to 80,000 clones, with about nine tenths observed a single time. Regarding this clone: Its antigen is currently unknown.

The origin of this receptor is an adult in good health. The source was peripheral blood, collected on day 0 of AZD1222 vaccination.

DNA for the CDR3: TGTGCCAGCAGCCTGTTAGCGGGGGGCACAGATACGCAGTATTTT. It encodes CASSLLAGGTDTQYF. The chain is built from TRBV7-3 and TRBJ2-3, with 9 nucleotides matching TRBD2. CDR1 is SGHTA, CDR2 FQGTGA, per germline. V trimming: 5 bases; J trimming: 1 base; junction bases outside the gene matches: 4. The CDR3 loop spans 15 amino acids.